A single sample is the source of the 4 T cell receptor beta chains below, sequenced in a study of T-cell reconstitution after alpha-beta-depleted transplantation in children. The TCRbeta library incorporated unique molecular identifiers. TCRdb recomputed calls from the PCR reads with MiXCR, one row per CDR3 protein. The data contain 330,000 or so distinct CDR3 sequences, about 9.4% of them singletons. The sequencing used PBMCs from the stem cell graft donor, collected from the stem cell graft. The receptor source for this set is a human donor who donated a stem cell graft to a child with acute lymphoblastic leukemia.

V is TRBV6-5 and J is TRBJ1-2, with a possible D match to TRBD1 (5 bases). This CDR3 region has 16 residues. The V gene's germline CDR1 is MNHEY and CDR2 SVGAGI. The germline V and J ends were trimmed by 0 bases and 8 bases, with 19 bases remaining between them. The CDR3 DNA reads as TGTGCCAGCAGTTACTCTTCGGGACGTATATCCTTAGGCTACACCTTC. Its protein product is CASSYSSGRISLGYTF.

V and J are TRBV6-1 and TRBJ2-7, with TRBD2 as a possible D gene (6 bases). The ends were cut back, 6 bases at V and 4 bases at J, with 16 bases in the middle. This CDR3 has 14 residues. Per the germline V gene, CDR1 is MNHNS and CDR2 is SASEGT. CDR3 sequence reads: CASSTTRKSYEQYF. The CDR3, as DNA: TGTGCCAGCAGCACGACTAGAAAGTCTTACGAGCAGTACTTC.

In the case of this clonotype: At one end the junction does not follow the germline gene, possibly because of a read error. This sequence joins TRBV2 and TRBJ2-5; D possibly corresponds to TRBD2 (5 bases). Germline-derived CDR1 and CDR2 are SNHLY and FYNNEI. The CDR3 has 13 residues. CDR3 sequence: CASSVNGEQTHYF. CDR3 DNA: TGTGCCAGCAGTGTCAACGGGGAACAGACCCACTACTTC.

This clonotype was counted between two and nine times. This chain connects TRBV12-3 or TRBV12-4 to TRBJ2-2; tentatively, D is TRBD1 or TRBD2 (6 bases each). V gave up 8 bases and J gave up 5 bases, with 15 bases separating them. CDR3 length: 14 residues. CDR3 bases: TGTGCCAGCCCCCGGCGGAGGGGGACCGGGGAGCTGTTTTTT. This encodes CASPRRRGTGELFF.